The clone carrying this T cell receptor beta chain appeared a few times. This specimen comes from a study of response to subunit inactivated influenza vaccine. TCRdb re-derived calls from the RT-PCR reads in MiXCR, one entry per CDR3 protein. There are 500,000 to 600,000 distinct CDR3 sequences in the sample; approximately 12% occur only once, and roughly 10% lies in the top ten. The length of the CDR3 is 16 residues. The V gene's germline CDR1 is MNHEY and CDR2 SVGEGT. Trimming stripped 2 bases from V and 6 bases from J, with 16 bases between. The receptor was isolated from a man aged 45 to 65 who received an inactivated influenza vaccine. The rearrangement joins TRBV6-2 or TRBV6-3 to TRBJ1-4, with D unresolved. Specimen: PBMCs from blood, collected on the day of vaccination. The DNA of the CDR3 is TGTGCCAGCAGTTACAATAAAGGGAGATTCGATGAAAAACTGTTTTTT. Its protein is CASSYNKGRFDEKLFF.